The TCR beta chain under discussion was sequenced for a study of Ad26.COV2.S vaccination and SARS-CoV-2 variants. Turning to the study itself: The study gave Ad26.COV2.S intramuscularly, once or twice 56 days apart.

Profiling relied on immunoSEQ multiplex PCR, and the TCRdb table lists in-frame clones only, not all of them. The sample lists roughly 700,000 clones, 80% to 90% occurring once. Treatment in this sample: around 19 received Ad26.COV2.S at low or high dose, single or two shots; about 5 received placebo; per-sample allocation not given. The samples date from day 63 after the first vaccine or placebo injection. The CDR3 spans 13 residues. Germline V gene sequence: CDR1 GTSNPN, CDR2 SVGIG (reference sequence). V was shortened by 5 bases and J by 0 bases, with 8 bases between the two germline ends. The material sequenced was peripheral blood, taken in a trial of Ad26.COV2.S vaccine versus placebo. The chain links TRBV30 to TRBJ1-5; no clear D. The sequence derives from a person between 18 and 65 years old who received the Ad26.COV2.S COVID-19 vaccine or a placebo. The CDR3 is CAWGRRSNQPQHF. The CDR3 coding sequence is TGTGCCTGGGGAAGACGTAGCAATCAGCCCCAGCATTTT.